This T cell receptor (beta chain) is from a study of T cells in Graves' hyperthyroidism and ophthalmopathy. Germline V CDR1 and CDR2: LNHDA, SQIVND (reference sequence). This CDR3 is 14 amino acids long. V lost 2 bases and J lost 5; bases outside the gene matches: 0. Overall study results and limits: Blood held most thyroid clonotypes expanded above 0.001 frequency. Onset of ophthalmopathy came a median roughly 6 months after the model predicted it.

For this clonotype: Its antigen is unknown.

RNA transcripts provided the source from which TCR beta CDR3 regions were amplified. HTBI primers were employed in a first-round RT-PCR of the TCR CDR3. MiXCR, run by TCRdb on the multiplex PCR reads, gives a single entry per CDR3 protein. The table includes approximately 700,000 distinct CDR3 sequences, approximately 42% detected once. The J gene is TRBJ1-6, the V gene TRBV19; 7 nucleotides align to TRBD1. The sequenced material came from peripheral blood or thyroid tissue (not recorded which). The sequence came from an adult man with Graves' disease, either hyperthyroidism or ophthalmopathy (not recorded which). The CDR3 protein is CASSITGDNSPLHF. In nucleotides, the CDR3 is TGTGCCAGTAGTATAACAGGGGATAATTCACCCCTCCACTTT.